This TCR beta chain is drawn from a study of cytomegalovirus exposure and HLA in healthy donors. General study points: The number of N-insertions in an Asian-associated ancestry cluster was reportedly below the 666-donor mean in a later analysis. Using a false discovery rate of 0.05, a later analysis showed that 16,000 or so TCR beta sequences were associated with HLA alleles.

This clone has a single count. As yet, its antigen is unknown. PCR amplification relied on 60 Vbeta primers (plus 13 Jbeta primers). The repertoire was sequenced with immunoSEQ multiplex PCR; TCRdb's copy has only in-frame clones and lacks some. The table includes fewer than 150,000 clones, around 79% detected once. The receptor was isolated from a male donor in good health and CMV-seronegative. Sequenced input: PBMCs.

This CDR3 is CASSTLIGGGPSEQFF. As DNA, the CDR3 is TGTGCCAGTAGTACCCTTATCGGGGGGGGGCCCAGTGAGCAGTTCTTC. The V call is TRBV19, the J call TRBJ2-1; 8 bases fit TRBD2. V shed 4 bases and J 9 bases; nucleotides not matched to a gene: 14. Germline CDR1 and CDR2: LNHDA and SQIVND (reference sequence). This CDR3 has 16 amino acids. Full variable domain (outside the CDR3, taken from reference TRBV19 and TRBJ2-1): DGGITQSPKYLFRKEGQNVTLSCEQNLNHDAMYWYRQDPGQGLRLIYYSQIVNDFQKGDIAEGYSVSREKKESFPLTVTSAQKNPTAFYLCASSTLIGGGPSEQFFGPGTRLTVL.